This T cell receptor (beta chain) was retrieved from a study of T cell clonality in common variable immunodeficiency. Heparinized whole blood, roughly 5 to 8 ml, came from each donor. Study-wide results and limits: CVID subjects had higher TCRbeta clonality than healthy controls, most marked in about a third. Fewer TCRbeta clones were shared among CVID subjects than controls.

This CDR3 region has 16 residues. Germline values: CDR1 SSHAT, CDR2 FNYEAQ (reference sequence). Measured with immunoSEQ multiplex PCR; TCRdb has only the in-frame clones, and not every one. This sample has tens of thousands of clones, each found more than once. In this sample, this clone turned up many times. Antigen specificity is unknown. One end of the junction is discordant with germline, which a read error may explain. Sequencing ends 3 residues short of the CDR3 end; the germline J gene provides the rest. The J gene is TRBJ2-5, the V gene TRBV7-7, with 8 bases that match TRBD1. The TCR comes from a person between 18 and 75 years old in good health. The sequencing sample was made of peripheral blood mononuclear cells. The part of the CDR3 DNA that was read is TGTGCTAGCAGCGTAGGGACAGGACCGTTCCAAGAGACC. It is translated as CASSVGTGPFQET. The complete CDR3 protein is CASSVGTGPFQETQYF.